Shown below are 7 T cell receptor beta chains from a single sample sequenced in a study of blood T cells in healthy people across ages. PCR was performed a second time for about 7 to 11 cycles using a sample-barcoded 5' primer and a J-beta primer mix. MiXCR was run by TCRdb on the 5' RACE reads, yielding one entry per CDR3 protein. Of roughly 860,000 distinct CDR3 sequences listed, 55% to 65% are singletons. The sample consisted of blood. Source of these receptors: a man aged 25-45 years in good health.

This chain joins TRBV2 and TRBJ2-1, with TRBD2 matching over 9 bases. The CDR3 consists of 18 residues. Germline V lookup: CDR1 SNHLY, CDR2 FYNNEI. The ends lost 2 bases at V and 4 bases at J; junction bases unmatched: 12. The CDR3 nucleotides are TGTGCCAGCAGTGAAAAGGGTAGCGGGGGATCATTTTACAATGAGCAGTTCTTC. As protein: CASSEKGSGGSFYNEQFF.

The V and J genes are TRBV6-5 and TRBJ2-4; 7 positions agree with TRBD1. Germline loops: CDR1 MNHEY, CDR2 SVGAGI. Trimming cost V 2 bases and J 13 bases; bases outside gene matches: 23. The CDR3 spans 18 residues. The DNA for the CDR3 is TGTGCCAGCAGTTACGGGAGACCCCTCCGGGACAGATCCTACGGGCAGTACTTC. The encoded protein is CASSYGRPLRDRSYGQYF.

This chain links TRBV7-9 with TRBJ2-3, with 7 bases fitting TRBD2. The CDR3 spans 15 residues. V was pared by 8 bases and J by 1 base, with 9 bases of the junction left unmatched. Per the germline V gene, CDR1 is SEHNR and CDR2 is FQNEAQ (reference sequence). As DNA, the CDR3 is TGTGCCAGCCTGGATTCGGCGGGGGGCACAGATACGCAGTATTTT. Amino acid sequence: CASLDSAGGTDTQYF.

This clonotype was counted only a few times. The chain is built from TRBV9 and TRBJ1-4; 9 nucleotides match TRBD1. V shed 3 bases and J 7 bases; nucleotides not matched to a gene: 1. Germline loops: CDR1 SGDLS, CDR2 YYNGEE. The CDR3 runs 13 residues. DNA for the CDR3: TGTGCCAGCAGCGCGACAGGGGGTGAAAAACTGTTTTTT. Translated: CASSATGGEKLFF.

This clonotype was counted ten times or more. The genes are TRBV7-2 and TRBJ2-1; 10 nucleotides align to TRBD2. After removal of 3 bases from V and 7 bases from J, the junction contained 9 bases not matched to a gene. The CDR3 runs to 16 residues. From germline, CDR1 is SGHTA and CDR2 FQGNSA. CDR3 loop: CASSLASGGAWNEQFF. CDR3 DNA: TGTGCCAGCAGCTTGGCAAGCGGGGGGGCCTGGAATGAGCAGTTCTTC.

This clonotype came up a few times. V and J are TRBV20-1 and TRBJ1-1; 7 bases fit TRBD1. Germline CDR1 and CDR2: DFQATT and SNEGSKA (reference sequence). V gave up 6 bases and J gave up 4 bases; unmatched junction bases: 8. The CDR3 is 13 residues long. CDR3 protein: CSAPGGGGTEAFF. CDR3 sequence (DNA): TGCAGTGCCCCAGGGGGAGGAGGCACTGAAGCTTTCTTT.

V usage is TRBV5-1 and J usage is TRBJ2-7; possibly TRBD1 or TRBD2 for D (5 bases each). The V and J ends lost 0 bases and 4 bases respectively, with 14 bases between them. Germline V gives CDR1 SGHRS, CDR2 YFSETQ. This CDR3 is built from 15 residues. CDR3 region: CASSLGGAGYYEQYF. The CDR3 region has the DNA TGCGCCAGCAGCTTGGGGGGCGCGGGTTATTACGAGCAGTACTTC.